The 20 T cell receptor beta chains listed next were all sequenced from one sample in a study of CD8 T cells in ankylosing spondylitis. One entry per CDR3 protein, called by TCRdb with MiXCR from the 5' RACE reads. The sample lists under 950,000 distinct CDR3 sequences; 19% were seen once. Their antigen targets remain unknown. Study-level points and caveats: Characteristic of ankylosing spondylitis blood, it appeared, was a TCR beta motif comprising several highly homologous variants.

The specimen sequenced was blood, either unsorted or a sorted T cell fraction (not recorded which). These TCRs come from a male donor with ankylosing spondylitis.

The genes are TRBV5-6 and TRBJ2-1; 9 nucleotides line up with TRBD2. J was trimmed by 7 bases and V by 6 bases; bases with no gene match: 5. The CDR3 totals 13 residues. The germline gives CDR1 SGHDT, CDR2 YYEEEE. The CDR3 region has the DNA TGTGCCAGCATCGAAGCGGGGGGTAATGAGCAGTTCTTC. This sequence encodes CASIEAGGNEQFF.

This clonotype was counted a few times. CDR3 nucleotide sequence: TGCGCCAGCACCGTGGGGTCAGGTTCAGATACGCAGTATTTT. Protein: CASTVGSGSDTQYF. The chain couples TRBV5-1 to TRBJ2-3; no reliable D call. The germline CDR1 and CDR2 sequences are SGHRS and YFSETQ. The V gene lost 6 bases and the J gene lost 4 bases, with 15 bases spanning the gap. This CDR3 has 14 residues.

This clonotype showed up just a few times. The J gene is TRBJ2-1, the V gene TRBV20-1, with 12 bases matching TRBD1. CDR1 is DFQATT and CDR2 is SNEGSKA in the germline V gene (reference sequence). There are 14 residues in the CDR3. J was trimmed by 8 bases and V by 2 bases; bases with no gene match: 4. CDR3 protein: CSARTGTGGDEQFF. The CDR3 nucleotides read TGCAGTGCTAGAACCGGGACAGGGGGCGATGAGCAGTTCTTC.

The chain carries TRBV7-2 and TRBJ2-5; possibly TRBD1 for D (6 bases). V was clipped by 5 bases and J by 5 bases, with 18 bases between them. The length of the CDR3 is 15 residues. Germline V gene lookup returns CDR1 SGHTA and CDR2 FQGNSA. CDR3 loop: CASSRTRGSKETQYF. CDR3 in DNA: TGTGCCAGCAGCCGAACCAGGGGCTCCAAGGAGACCCAGTACTTC. Full variable domain (rest looked up from reference TRBV7-2 and TRBJ2-5): GAGVSQSPSNKVTEKGKDVELRCDPISGHTALYWYRQSLGQGLEFLIYFQGNSAPDKSGLPSDRFSAERTGGSVSTLTIQRTQQEDSAVYLCASSRTRGSKETQYFGPGTRLLVL.

The chain is built from TRBV9 and TRBJ2-1; 7 positions match TRBD2. The CDR3 extends over 16 amino acids. V was clipped by 0 bases and J by 4 bases; unmatched bases: 7. The germline gives CDR1 SGDLS, CDR2 YYNGEE. The DNA for the CDR3 is TGTGCCAGCAGCGTAGGGGGGACTATTGTTTACAATGAGCAGTTCTTC. It encodes CASSVGGTIVYNEQFF.

The V gene is TRBV20-1, the J gene TRBJ2-6; no clear D gene. Trimming pared 6 bases from V and 2 bases from J, leaving 8 bases between. The CDR3 length is 13 residues. The germline V gene encodes CDR1 DFQATT and CDR2 SNEGSKA (reference sequence). The DNA for the CDR3 is TGCAGTGCCGGACCCCCTGGGGCCAACGTCCTGACTTTC. This gives the protein CSAGPPGANVLTF.

J is TRBJ2-4 and V is TRBV28, with D possibly being TRBD1 or TRBD2 (6 bases each). V was shortened by 2 bases and J by 6 bases, with 11 bases between the two germline ends. Germline V gene sequence: CDR1 MDHEN, CDR2 SYDVKM. The CDR3 sequence is 14 residues long. The CDR3 reads CASSLGGLGNIQYF. DNA of the CDR3: TGTGCCAGCAGTTTAGGGGGGCTGGGAAACATTCAGTACTTC.

The rearrangement joins TRBV18 to TRBJ1-2, with 10 bases identical to TRBD1. Germline V CDR1 and CDR2: KGHSH, LQKENI. CDR3 size: 14 residues. Trimming took 3 bases from V and 7 from J; bases not matched to a gene: 5. CDR3 sequence (DNA): TGTGCCAGCTCACCGCAAGACAGGGGGCTTGGCTACACCTTC. This gives the protein CASSPQDRGLGYTF.

The count of this clonotype is one. The chain is built from TRBV6-2 or TRBV6-3 and TRBJ2-1, with D perhaps given as TRBD1 or TRBD2 (5 bases each). V lost 7 bases to trimming and J lost 9 bases, with 16 bases between them. Germline V gene sequence: CDR1 MNHEY, CDR2 SVGEGT. The CDR3 runs 13 residues. The CDR3 DNA sequence: TGTGCCAGCACCCAGGGAGCCCCGGGTGAGCAGTTCTTC. This encodes CASTQGAPGEQFF.

The sample holds a few counts of this clonotype. This rearrangement joins TRBV5-6 to TRBJ2-1; TRBD1 might be the D (5 bases). Trimming removed 0 bases at V and 1 base at J, with 11 bases between. The CDR3 extends over 16 amino acids. CDR1 is SGHDT and CDR2 is YYEEEE in the germline V gene. The CDR3: CASSLGLGASYNEQFF. CDR3 nucleotide sequence: TGTGCCAGCAGCTTGGGTCTTGGGGCGTCCTACAATGAGCAGTTCTTC.

Here the CDR3 DNA reads TGTGCCAGCAGCGCAGGGCCCTCGGGGAGCGGGAGGGCCCTAGATACGCAGTATTTT. It is translated as CASSAGPSGSGRALDTQYF. The V and J genes are TRBV9 and TRBJ2-3; 10 bases map to TRBD2. The CDR3 extends over 19 amino acids. V shed 3 bases, J shed 5 bases, and the junction held 18 bases outside the gene matches. CDR1 is SGDLS and CDR2 is YYNGEE in the germline V gene.

This clonotype was counted between two and nine times. The chain has TRBV19 and TRBJ1-6; TRBD1 matches at 9 bases. Trimming took 2 bases from V and 5 from J; bases not matched to a gene: 10. There are 18 residues in the CDR3. Germline values: CDR1 LNHDA, CDR2 SQIVND (reference sequence). The CDR3 nucleotides read TGTGCCAGTAGTATAACTCGACAGGGGGTAACGGATAATTCACCCCTCCACTTT. Residues: CASSITRQGVTDNSPLHF. The whole variable domain, filled in from reference TRBV19 and TRBJ1-6, reads DGGITQSPKYLFRKEGQNVTLSCEQNLNHDAMYWYRQDPGQGLRLIYYSQIVNDFQKGDIAEGYSVSREKKESFPLTVTSAQKNPTAFYLCASSITRQGVTDNSPLHFGNGTRLTVT.

This clonotype was seen only a few times. CDR3 nucleotides: TGTGCCAGCAGCCTCCCACAGGGGGTCGGAGAAAAACTGTTTTTT. It specifies CASSLPQGVGEKLFF. The chain uses TRBV7-9 and TRBJ1-4; 8 positions match TRBD1. V was pared by 5 bases and J by 8 bases, with 10 bases of the junction left unmatched. CDR1 is SEHNR and CDR2 is FQNEAQ in the germline V gene (reference sequence). This CDR3 comprises 15 residues.

The chain employs TRBV30 and TRBJ2-7, with D maybe TRBD2 (6 bases). The V end was cut by 1 base, the J end by 0 bases, with 25 bases between. The CDR3 is 19 amino acids. Per the germline V gene, CDR1 is GTSNPN and CDR2 is SVGIG (reference sequence). Here the CDR3 reads CAWSAAGTRTYLSSYEQYF. DNA of the CDR3: TGTGCCTGGAGTGCCGCGGGGACGCGTACGTACCTGAGCTCCTACGAGCAGTACTTC.

This chain joins TRBV7-9 and TRBJ2-2; D unresolved. V was clipped by 0 bases and J by 3 bases, with 11 bases between them. The CDR3 consists of 16 residues. Per the germline V gene, CDR1 is SEHNR and CDR2 is FQNEAQ (reference sequence). The CDR3 reads CASSLALGIYTGELFF. As DNA, the CDR3 is TGTGCCAGCAGCTTAGCATTAGGGATATACACCGGGGAGCTGTTTTTT.

There are many counts of this clonotype. The V gene is TRBV29-1, the J gene TRBJ1-2; 9 nucleotides line up with TRBD1. V lost 2 bases and J lost 4; bases outside the gene matches: 14. This CDR3 has 17 residues. Germline CDR1 reads SQVTM; CDR2 reads ANQGSEA. The CDR3: CSVEFLKWDRETYGYTF. The CDR3 DNA reads TGCAGCGTTGAATTCCTCAAGTGGGACAGGGAGACCTATGGCTACACCTTC.

Only a few counts were recorded for this clonotype. The CDR3 DNA reads as TGTGCCAGCAGCCAGACTAGCGGGAGTGGGGATGAGCAGTTCTTC. It yields the protein CASSQTSGSGDEQFF. J is TRBJ2-1 and V is TRBV5-6; 12 bases are a match to TRBD2. From germline, CDR1 is SGHDT and CDR2 YYEEEE. The CDR3 totals 15 residues. V lost 4 bases, J lost 8 bases, and 7 bases stayed unmatched.

CDR3 protein: CASSPQTGPDEQYF. The DNA for the CDR3 is TGTGCCAGCAGCCCCCAGACAGGACCGGACGAGCAGTACTTC. The chain links TRBV11-2 to TRBJ2-7, with D maybe TRBD1 (6 bases). The CDR3 length is 14 residues. The ends were cut back, 5 bases at V and 5 bases at J, with 16 bases in the middle. Germline V gene data show CDR1 as SGHAT and CDR2 as FQNNGV.

This clonotype appeared once. The chain is built from TRBV6-1 and TRBJ2-5; the match to TRBD1 covers 8 bases. Germline lookup yields CDR1 MNHNS and CDR2 SASEGT. This CDR3 is built from 13 residues. The V gene end was trimmed by 6 bases and the J gene end by 4 bases; junction bases not matched to a gene: 4. The CDR3 sequence is CASSLGQAETQYF. Written as DNA, the CDR3 is TGTGCCAGCAGCTTGGGACAGGCAGAGACCCAGTACTTC.

This clonotype has only a few counts. This chain joins TRBV7-6 and TRBJ2-7; 11 nucleotides line up with TRBD2. The CDR3 loop spans 18 amino acids. Germline assignment: CDR1 SGHVS and CDR2 FNYEAQ. V trimming: 1 base; J trimming: 4 bases; junction bases outside the gene matches: 12. The CDR3 protein is CASSLGLAGGPPTYEQYF. The CDR3 DNA is TGTGCCAGCAGCTTAGGGTTAGCGGGAGGGCCTCCAACTTACGAGCAGTACTTC.